These 24 T cell receptor beta chains originate from one sample sequenced in a study of blood T cell repertoires in COVID-19. The protocol was immunoSEQ multiplex PCR, while the TCRdb copy is restricted to in-frame clones and leaves out a portion. The sample has 300,000 to 350,000 clones, 90% seen once. Sample: PBMCs or T cells enriched from blood (not recorded which). The receptor set was obtained from a woman in her twenties or thirties who had been exposed to COVID-19.

This chain links TRBV7-2 with TRBJ2-3; the match to TRBD2 covers 9 bases. The CDR3 is made up of 15 amino acids. Germline CDR1 SGHTA, CDR2 FQGNSA. V gave up 5 bases and J gave up 2 bases; unmatched junction bases: 5. CDR3 in amino acids: CASSPRTSDTDTQYF. In DNA form, the CDR3 reads TGTGCCAGCAGCCCGCGGACTAGCGACACAGATACGCAGTATTTT.

The chain employs TRBV6-5 and TRBJ2-1; TRBD2 agrees at 12 bases. This CDR3 spans 15 amino acids. J was trimmed by 9 bases and V by 4 bases; bases with no gene match: 7. Germline CDR1 MNHEY, CDR2 SVGAGI. The CDR3 loop is CASSFSSGGDVEQFF. DNA of the CDR3: TGTGCCAGCAGTTTCTCTAGCGGGGGGGATGTTGAGCAGTTCTTC.

This clone was observed a few times. The DNA of the CDR3 is TGTGCCAGCATTAGAGGCCAGGGCTATGGCTACACCTTC. It translates to CASIRGQGYGYTF. This sequence joins TRBV6-5 and TRBJ1-2; D may be TRBD1 (5 bases). V was cut by 7 bases and J by 4 bases, with 13 bases left in between. This CDR3 has 13 amino acids. The germline gives CDR1 MNHEY, CDR2 SVGAGI.

This chain uses TRBV6-5 with TRBJ1-1; 7 bases match TRBD1. Germline CDR1 MNHEY, CDR2 SVGAGI. This CDR3 comprises 13 residues. J lost 0 bases, V lost 6 bases, and 1 base had no gene match. The CDR3 loop is CASSGQVNTEAFF. The CDR3 nucleotides are TGTGCCAGCAGCGGACAGGTGAACACTGAAGCTTTCTTT.

This rearrangement joins TRBV25-1 to TRBJ1-6, with 7 bases that match TRBD1. The CDR3 runs 16 residues. CDR1 is MGHDK, CDR2 SYGVNS, per germline. The J segment lost 3 bases and the V segment lost 3 bases, leaving 5 bases of the junction unmatched. Here the CDR3 reads CASSDSGQYYNSPLHF. CDR3 bases: TGTGCCAGCAGTGACTCGGGACAGTACTATAATTCACCCCTCCACTTT.

The V gene is TRBV4-3, the J gene TRBJ2-7, with 8 bases matching TRBD2. Germline values: CDR1 LGHNA, CDR2 YSLEER. The CDR3 length is 18 residues. V shed 1 base, J shed 2 bases, and the junction held 13 bases outside the gene matches. CDR3 in DNA: TGCGCCAGCAGCCAAGGTCCCTTGGCGGGGGGCACCACCTACGAGCAGTACTTC. This codes for CASSQGPLAGGTTYEQYF.

The rearrangement uses TRBV28 and TRBJ1-1; the D is unclear. Germline CDR1 reads MDHEN; CDR2 reads SYDVKM. The CDR3 length is 13 residues. The V end lost 6 bases, the J end lost 0 bases, and 8 bases lay between the germline ends. CDR3 protein: CASRQVVNTEAFF. The CDR3 region has the DNA TGTGCCAGCAGACAAGTCGTGAACACTGAAGCTTTCTTT.

This clone was counted a few times. The chain couples TRBV7-6 to TRBJ1-1; 9 bases align to TRBD1. The CDR3 sequence is 14 residues long. Germline V lookup: CDR1 SGHVS, CDR2 FNYEAQ. With V trimmed by 6 bases and J by 4 bases, 6 bases remained unmatched. The CDR3 region is CASRSGTGSTEAFF. The CDR3 bases are TGTGCCAGCAGATCCGGGACAGGGAGCACTGAAGCTTTCTTT.

The chain employs TRBV4-1 and TRBJ1-1; TRBD1 matches at 7 bases. This CDR3 has 15 residues. Trimming took 5 bases from V and 0 from J; bases not matched to a gene: 6. Germline values: CDR1 MGHRA, CDR2 YSYEKL. CDR3 loop: CASSTRQGLNTEAFF. The CDR3 DNA is TGCGCCAGCAGCACCCGACAGGGCCTGAACACTGAAGCTTTCTTT.

The chain combines TRBV24-1 with TRBJ2-5; TRBD1 matches at 12 bases. Germline V gives CDR1 KGHDR, CDR2 SFDVKD. V lost 5 bases to trimming and J lost 5 bases; unmatched junction nucleotides: 8. CDR3 length: 16 residues. The CDR3 region has the DNA TGTGCCACCAGTGTTCATCCGGGACAGGGGGCGGAGACCCAGTACTTC. As protein: CATSVHPGQGAETQYF.

This rearrangement joins TRBV30 to TRBJ1-6; TRBD1 matches at 8 bases. Looked up from germline, CDR1 is GTSNPN and CDR2 is SVGIG (reference sequence). The V segment lost 6 bases and the J segment 7 bases; nucleotides outside the gene matches: 5. The CDR3 totals 13 residues. The CDR3 spells CACQGQDNSPLHF. The DNA of the CDR3 is TGTGCCTGCCAGGGACAGGACAATTCACCCCTCCACTTT.

The sample holds one count of this clone. V usage is TRBV5-1 and J usage is TRBJ2-3, with 11 nucleotides matching TRBD2. The V and J ends lost 4 bases and 1 base, in that order; junction bases with no gene match: 5. Germline values: CDR1 SGHRS, CDR2 YFSETQ. CDR3 length equals 16 residues. CDR3 nucleotide sequence: TGCGCCAGCAGCAAAGGGACTAGCGGAGGCACAGATACGCAGTATTTT. Protein product: CASSKGTSGGTDTQYF.

The chain is built from TRBV19 and TRBJ2-4, with 7 positions matching TRBD2. The CDR3 totals 18 residues. The V segment lost 7 bases and the J segment 3 bases; nucleotides outside the gene matches: 18. Germline-derived CDR1 and CDR2 are LNHDA and SQIVND (reference sequence). DNA for the CDR3: TGTGCCAGTACCGACGGCGGGGGAGGAGACTGGGACAAAAACATTCAGTACTTC. This encodes CASTDGGGGDWDKNIQYF.

The chain is built from TRBV5-4 and TRBJ2-7; 11 nucleotides match TRBD1. Looked up from germline, CDR1 is SGHNT and CDR2 is YYREEE (reference sequence). This CDR3 has 13 amino acids. The trim removed 10 bases at V and 5 bases at J, leaving 8 bases unmatched. The CDR3: CAALDRGLDEQYF. The CDR3 region has the DNA TGTGCCGCCCTGGACAGGGGGCTCGACGAGCAGTACTTC. The full variable domain, completed using reference TRBV5-4 and TRBJ2-7, is ETGVTQSPTHLIKTRGQQVTLRCSSQSGHNTVSWYQQALGQGPQFIFQYYREEENGRGNFPPRFSGLQFPNYSSELNVNALELDDSALYLCAALDRGLDEQYFGPGTRLTVT.

The genes are TRBV27 and TRBJ1-5, with D possibly being TRBD1 (6 bases). The germline V gene has CDR1 MNHEY and CDR2 SMNVEV (reference sequence). The CDR3 has 14 amino acids. Trimming cost V 6 bases and J 6 bases, with 15 bases left between them. CDR3 protein: CASRMTKGGQPQHF. CDR3 DNA: TGTGCCAGCAGAATGACGAAAGGGGGTCAGCCCCAGCATTTT.

The rearrangement uses TRBV11-2 and TRBJ2-7; the D gene is possibly TRBD2 (5 bases). Germline-derived CDR1 and CDR2 are SGHAT and FQNNGV. Trimming stripped 0 bases from V and 5 bases from J, with 11 bases between. There are 14 residues in the CDR3. CDR3 amino acids: CASSLDYAGNEQYF. CDR3 DNA sequence: TGTGCCAGCAGCTTAGATTATGCCGGGAACGAGCAGTACTTC.

The chain employs TRBV11-2 and TRBJ2-7, with TRBD1 matching over 8 bases. V dropped 5 bases and J dropped 0; count of bases not matched to a gene: 3. CDR1 is SGHAT and CDR2 is FQNNGV in the germline V gene. The CDR3 is 14 residues long. The CDR3 sequence is CASSPGTGSYEQYF. The CDR3 DNA is TGTGCCAGCAGCCCCGGGACAGGCTCCTACGAGCAGTACTTC.

This chain joins TRBV11-1 and TRBJ1-1; no clear D. The CDR3 sequence is 12 residues long. V lost 3 bases and J 1 base, leaving 3 bases between the germline ends. Per germline, CDR1 SGHAT and CDR2 FQDESV (reference sequence). For the CDR3, the DNA is TGTGCCAGCAGCTTTAGGAACACTGAAGCTTTCTTT. Translated, it gives CASSFRNTEAFF.

The rearrangement uses TRBV6-2 or TRBV6-3 and TRBJ1-5; 8 bases line up with TRBD1. CDR1 is MNHEY and CDR2 is SVGEGT in the germline V gene. V trimming: 4 bases; J trimming: 0 bases; junction bases outside the gene matches: 11. This CDR3 is built from 18 residues. Written as DNA, the CDR3 is TGTGCCAGCAGTTTATACCGGGACAGGACTTATAGCAATCAGCCCCAGCATTTT. It translates to CASSLYRDRTYSNQPQHF.

The J gene is TRBJ2-3, the V gene TRBV7-8, with 10 bases matching TRBD2. The CDR3 is 19 amino acids. V lost 1 base and J lost 0; bases outside the gene matches: 10. CDR1 and CDR2 from the germline V gene are SGHVS and FQNEAQ. The CDR3 loop is CASSLGLLAGALSTDTQYF. CDR3 in DNA: TGTGCCAGCAGCTTAGGTCTGCTAGCGGGGGCCCTTAGCACAGATACGCAGTATTTT. The variable domain in full, completed from reference TRBV7-8 and TRBJ2-3, reads GAGVSQSPRYKVAKRGQDVALRCDPISGHVSLFWYQQALGQGPEFLTYFQNEAQLDKSGLPSDRFFAERPEGSVSTLKIQRTQQEDSAVYLCASSLGLLAGALSTDTQYFGPGTRLTVL.

This rearrangement joins TRBV30 to TRBJ1-4; 11 bases fit TRBD1. The CDR3 spans 16 residues. V lost 5 bases, J lost 0 bases, and 5 bases stayed unmatched. Germline-derived CDR1 and CDR2 are GTSNPN and SVGIG (reference sequence). CDR3 residues: CAWGTGGGATNEKLFF. DNA of the CDR3: TGTGCCTGGGGGACAGGGGGAGGGGCAACTAATGAAAAACTGTTTTTT.

This rearrangement joins TRBV28 to TRBJ1-2, with 9 bases identical to TRBD1. The CDR3 spans 13 residues. Trimming at V came to 6 bases and at J to 6 bases, leaving 5 bases not matched to a gene. CDR1 and CDR2 from the germline V gene are MDHEN and SYDVKM. The chain's CDR3 is CASSLQGANGYTF. The CDR3 nucleotides read TGTGCCAGCAGCCTACAGGGGGCGAATGGCTACACCTTC.

The gene calls are TRBV29-1 and TRBJ1-1; unclear D gene. The germline V gene has CDR1 SQVTM and CDR2 ANQGSEA. Trimming took off 6 bases at V and 5 bases at J, with 7 bases between the two ends. This CDR3 region has 10 residues. Written as DNA, the CDR3 is TGCAGCGTCGTTTTAACTGAAGCTTTCTTT. Its protein is CSVVLTEAFF.

The V gene is TRBV5-8, the J gene TRBJ2-5, with TRBD2 identical over 9 bases. The trim removed 6 bases at V and 2 bases at J, leaving 2 bases unmatched. CDR1 and CDR2 (germline): SGHTS, YDEGEE. CDR3 length: 13 residues. The CDR3 DNA reads as TGTGCCAGCATGCTAGCGGGACAAGAGACCCAGTACTTC. Its protein product is CASMLAGQETQYF.